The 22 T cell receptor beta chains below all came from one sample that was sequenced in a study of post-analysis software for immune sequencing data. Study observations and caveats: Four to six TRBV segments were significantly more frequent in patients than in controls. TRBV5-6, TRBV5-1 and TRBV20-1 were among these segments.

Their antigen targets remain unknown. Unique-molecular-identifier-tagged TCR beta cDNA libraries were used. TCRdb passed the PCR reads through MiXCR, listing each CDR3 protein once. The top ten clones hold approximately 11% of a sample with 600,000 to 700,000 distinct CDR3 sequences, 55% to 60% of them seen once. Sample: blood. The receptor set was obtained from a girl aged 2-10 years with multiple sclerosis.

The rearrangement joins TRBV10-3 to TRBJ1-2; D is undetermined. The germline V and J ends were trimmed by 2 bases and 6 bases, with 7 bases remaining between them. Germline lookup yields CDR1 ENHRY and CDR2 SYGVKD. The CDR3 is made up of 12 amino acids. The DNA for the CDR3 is TGTGCCATCAGTGAGAATACTAATGGCTACACCTTC. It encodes CAISENTNGYTF.

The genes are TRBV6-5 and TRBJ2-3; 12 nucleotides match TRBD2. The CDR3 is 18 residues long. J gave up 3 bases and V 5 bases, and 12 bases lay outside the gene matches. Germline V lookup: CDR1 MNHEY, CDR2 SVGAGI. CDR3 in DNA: TGTGCCAGCAGTCACGATCGACTAGCGGGAGCTGGGACAGATACGCAGTATTTT. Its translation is CASSHDRLAGAGTDTQYF.

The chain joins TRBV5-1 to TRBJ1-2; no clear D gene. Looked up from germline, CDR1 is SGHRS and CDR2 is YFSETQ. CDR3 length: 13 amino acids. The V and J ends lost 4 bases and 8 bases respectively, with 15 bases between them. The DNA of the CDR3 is TGCGCCAGCAGCCTCCTCGACGGGGAAGGCTACACCTTC. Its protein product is CASSLLDGEGYTF.

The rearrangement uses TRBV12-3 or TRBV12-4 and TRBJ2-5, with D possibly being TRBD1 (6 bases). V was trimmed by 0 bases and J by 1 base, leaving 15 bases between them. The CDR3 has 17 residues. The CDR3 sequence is CASSLALSTGRQETQYF. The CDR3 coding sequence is TGTGCCAGCAGTTTAGCGCTCTCGACAGGACGCCAAGAGACCCAGTACTTC.

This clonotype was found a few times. CDR3 DNA: TGCAGCGGATCACAGGGGGCGCTGAATGAGCAGTTCTTC. The encoded protein is CSGSQGALNEQFF. The chain uses TRBV29-1 and TRBJ2-1; 9 bases align to TRBD1. V lost 7 bases and J lost 7; bases outside the gene matches: 8. The germline V gene has CDR1 SQVTM and CDR2 ANQGSEA. CDR3 length: 13 residues.

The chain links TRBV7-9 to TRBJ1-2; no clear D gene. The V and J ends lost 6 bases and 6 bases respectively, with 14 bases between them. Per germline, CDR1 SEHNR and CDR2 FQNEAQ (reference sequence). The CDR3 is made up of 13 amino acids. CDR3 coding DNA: TGTGCCAGCAGGAGCCAGGAAGGGCATGGCTACACCTTC. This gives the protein CASRSQEGHGYTF.

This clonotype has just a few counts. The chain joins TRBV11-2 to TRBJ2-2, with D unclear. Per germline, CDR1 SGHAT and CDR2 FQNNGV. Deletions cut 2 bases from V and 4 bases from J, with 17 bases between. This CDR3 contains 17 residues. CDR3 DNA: TGTGCCAGCAGCTTATCCCGGTTGGCCCTTTCCACCGGGGAGCTGTTTTTT. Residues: CASSLSRLALSTGELFF.

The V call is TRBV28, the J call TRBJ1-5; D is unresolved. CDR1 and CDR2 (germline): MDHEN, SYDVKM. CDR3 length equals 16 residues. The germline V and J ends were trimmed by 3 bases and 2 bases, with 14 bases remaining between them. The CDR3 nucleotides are TGTGCCAGCAGTTTTAGCCGGGGAAGGGGCAATCAGCCCCAGCATTTT. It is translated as CASSFSRGRGNQPQHF.

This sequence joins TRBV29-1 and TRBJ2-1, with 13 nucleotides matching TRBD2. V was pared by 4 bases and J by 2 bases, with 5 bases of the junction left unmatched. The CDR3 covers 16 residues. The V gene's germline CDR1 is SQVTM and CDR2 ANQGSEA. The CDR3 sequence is CSVGELAGGPYNEQFF. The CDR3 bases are TGCAGCGTTGGGGAACTAGCGGGGGGGCCCTACAATGAGCAGTTCTTC.

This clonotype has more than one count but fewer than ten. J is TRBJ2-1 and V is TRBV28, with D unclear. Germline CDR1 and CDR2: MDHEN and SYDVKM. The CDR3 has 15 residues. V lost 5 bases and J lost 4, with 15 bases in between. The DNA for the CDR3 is TGTGCCAGCAGTCCAGCCCGGCTGCCGTACAATGAGCAGTTCTTC. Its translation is CASSPARLPYNEQFF.

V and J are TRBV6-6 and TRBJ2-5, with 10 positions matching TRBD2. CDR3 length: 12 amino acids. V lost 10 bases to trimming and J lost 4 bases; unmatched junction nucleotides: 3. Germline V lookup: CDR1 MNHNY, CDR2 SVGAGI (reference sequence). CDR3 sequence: CATSGGGETQYF. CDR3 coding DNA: TGTGCCACAAGCGGGGGGGGAGAGACCCAGTACTTC.

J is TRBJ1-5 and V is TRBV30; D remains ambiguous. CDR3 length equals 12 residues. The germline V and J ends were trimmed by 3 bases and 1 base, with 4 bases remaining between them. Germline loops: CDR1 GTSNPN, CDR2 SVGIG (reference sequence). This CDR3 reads CAWSRSNQPQHF. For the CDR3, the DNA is TGTGCCTGGAGCCGGAGCAATCAGCCCCAGCATTTT. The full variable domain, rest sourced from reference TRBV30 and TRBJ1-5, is SQTIHQWPATLVQPVGSPLSLECTVEGTSNPNLYWYRQAAGRGLQLLFYSVGIGQISSEVPQNLSASRPQDRQFILSSKKLLLSDSGFYLCAWSRSNQPQHFGDGTRLSIL.

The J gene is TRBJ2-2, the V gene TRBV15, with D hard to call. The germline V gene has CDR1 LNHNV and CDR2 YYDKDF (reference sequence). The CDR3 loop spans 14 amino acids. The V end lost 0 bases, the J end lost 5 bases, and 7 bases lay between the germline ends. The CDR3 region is CATSRDGETGELFF. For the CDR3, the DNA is TGTGCCACCAGCAGAGATGGGGAAACCGGGGAGCTGTTTTTT.

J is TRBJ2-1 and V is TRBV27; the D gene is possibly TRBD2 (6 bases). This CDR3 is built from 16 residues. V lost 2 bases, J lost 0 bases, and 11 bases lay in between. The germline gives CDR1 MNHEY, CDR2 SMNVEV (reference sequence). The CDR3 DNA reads TGTGCCAGCAGTTTAGCAGCGGGCGGCTCCTACAATGAGCAGTTCTTC. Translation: CASSLAAGGSYNEQFF.

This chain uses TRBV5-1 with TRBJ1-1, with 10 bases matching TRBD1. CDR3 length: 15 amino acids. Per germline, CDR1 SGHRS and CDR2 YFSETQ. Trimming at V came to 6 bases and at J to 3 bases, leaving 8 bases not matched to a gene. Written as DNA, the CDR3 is TGCGCCAGCACGCAAGCGGGACAGGGGTACACTGAAGCTTTCTTT. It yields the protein CASTQAGQGYTEAFF.

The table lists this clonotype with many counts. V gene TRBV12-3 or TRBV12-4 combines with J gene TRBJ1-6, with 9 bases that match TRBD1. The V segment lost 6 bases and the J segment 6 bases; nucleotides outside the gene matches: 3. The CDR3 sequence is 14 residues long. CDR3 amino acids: CASRGQGSNSPLHF. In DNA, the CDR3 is TGTGCCAGCAGGGGACAGGGTTCTAATTCACCCCTCCACTTT.

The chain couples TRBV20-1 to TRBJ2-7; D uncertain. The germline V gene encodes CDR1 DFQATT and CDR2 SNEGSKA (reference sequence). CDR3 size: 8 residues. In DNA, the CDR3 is TGCAACTACTACGAGCAGTACTTC. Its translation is CNYYEQYF.

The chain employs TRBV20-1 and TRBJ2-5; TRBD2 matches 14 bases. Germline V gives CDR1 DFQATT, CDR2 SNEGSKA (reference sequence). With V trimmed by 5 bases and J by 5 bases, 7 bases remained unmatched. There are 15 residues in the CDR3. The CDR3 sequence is CSASGTSGSGETQYF. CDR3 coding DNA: TGCAGTGCTTCCGGGACTAGCGGGAGCGGTGAGACCCAGTACTTC.

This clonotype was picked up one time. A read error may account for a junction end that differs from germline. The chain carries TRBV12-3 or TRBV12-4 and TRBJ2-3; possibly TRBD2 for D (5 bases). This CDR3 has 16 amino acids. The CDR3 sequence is CASSLPTSGVADTEYF. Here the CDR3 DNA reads TGTGCCAGCAGCCTCCCCACTAGTGGGGTGGCAGATACGGAGTATTTT.

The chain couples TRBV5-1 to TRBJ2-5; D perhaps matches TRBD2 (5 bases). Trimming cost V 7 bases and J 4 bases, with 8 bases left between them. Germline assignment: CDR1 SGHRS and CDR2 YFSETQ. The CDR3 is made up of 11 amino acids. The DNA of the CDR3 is TGCGCCAGCCGGGAAGGAGAGACCCAGTACTTC. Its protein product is CASREGETQYF.

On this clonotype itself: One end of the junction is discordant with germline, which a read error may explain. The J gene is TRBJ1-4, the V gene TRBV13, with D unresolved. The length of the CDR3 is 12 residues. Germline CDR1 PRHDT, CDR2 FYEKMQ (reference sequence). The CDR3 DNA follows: TGTGCCAGCAGCTCCAACCCCGGGGTACTGTTCTTT. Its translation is CASSSNPGVLFF.

The CDR3 nucleotides read TGTGCCATCACCACGGGGCTAGCGGGGATTGAGCAGTTCTTC. As protein: CAITTGLAGIEQFF. V usage is TRBV12-3 or TRBV12-4 and J usage is TRBJ2-1; 9 nucleotides agree with TRBD2. Unmatched junction bases numbered 13, after V lost 10 bases and J lost 9 bases. This CDR3 has 14 amino acids.